Detailed here is one T cell receptor (beta chain). Germline V lookup: CDR1 SNHLY, CDR2 FYNNEI. After removal of 8 bases from V and 0 bases from J, the junction contained 4 bases not matched to a gene. The CDR3 is 14 amino acids. The sampling schedule covered blood at baseline, cycle 4 day 1, and cycle 7 day 1. The table came from immunoSEQ multiplex PCR; TCRdb's copy has only in-frame clones and leaves some out. The sample shows some 45,000 clones, approximately 83% of them seen only once. The data belong to a study of OX40 agonist ivuxolimab in advanced cancers. The wider study: The eligibility criteria allowed prior anti-PD-1, anti-PD-L1 or anti-CTLA-4 therapy, and under 50% had some.

Sequenced here: CD4+ or CD8+ T cells sorted from blood, sampled in a trial of the OX40 agonist ivuxolimab. The chain employs TRBV2 and TRBJ1-1; TRBD1 matches at 9 bases. This clonotype originated in an adult with an advanced solid tumor such as melanoma, head and neck, liver or kidney cancer. Here the CDR3 reads CASGDRAMNTEAFF. The DNA for the CDR3 is TGTGCCAGCGGGGACAGGGCCATGAACACTGAAGCTTTCTTT.